The 12 T cell receptor beta chains below come from one sample, sequenced in a study of blood T cell repertoires in COVID-19 (dated by TCRdb to the early 2020s). Library construction relied on the immunoSEQ multiplex PCR assay. What TCRdb holds here is the immuneACCESS table cut down to in-frame rearrangements. Part of the clones is not present; checked against another copy, under half of the missing clones reflect an unresolved V gene, and the others are unexplained. Present in this sample are roughly 200,000 clones, approximately 84% of which were seen just once. The ten largest clones represent approximately 5.1% of the sample. The sequenced material came from peripheral blood. The origin of the receptors is a woman in her 70s with active or convalescent COVID-19.

V is TRBV7-9 and J is TRBJ2-2; a possible D gene is TRBD2 (6 bases). CDR1 is SEHNR and CDR2 is FQNEAQ in the germline V gene (reference sequence). CDR3 length: 13 residues. The V end lost 3 bases, the J end lost 7 bases, and 9 bases lay between the germline ends. Written as DNA, the CDR3 is TGTGCCAGCAGCTTTTCGGGGGTCGGGGAGCTGTTTTTT. This codes for CASSFSGVGELFF.

The CDR3 is CASSQGGSYQPQHF. The CDR3 coding sequence is TGCGCCAGCAGCCAAGGGGGCAGTTATCAGCCCCAGCATTTT. The gene calls are TRBV4-1 and TRBJ1-5; possible D gene TRBD1, 5 bases. V was clipped by 1 base and J by 5 bases, with 9 bases between them. The CDR3 consists of 14 residues. The germline CDR1 and CDR2 sequences are MGHRA and YSYEKL.

V is TRBV11-3 and J is TRBJ2-3; 13 positions agree with TRBD2. V gave up 1 base and J gave up 2 bases; unmatched junction bases: 12. CDR3 length equals 20 residues. Germline CDR1 reads SGHNT; CDR2 reads YENEEA. The CDR3, as DNA: TGTGCCAGCAGCTTAGGGGTCCCGGGACTAGCGGGGACCTTCACAGATACGCAGTATTTT. Protein sequence: CASSLGVPGLAGTFTDTQYF. The entire variable domain, with the rest obtained from reference TRBV11-3 and TRBJ2-3, is as follows: EAGVVQSPRYKIIEKKQPVAFWCNPISGHNTLYWYLQNLGQGPELLIRYENEEAVDDSQLPKDRFSAERLKGVDSTLKIQPAELGDSAVYLCASSLGVPGLAGTFTDTQYFGPGTRLTVL.

This chain uses TRBV4-1 with TRBJ2-1; TRBD2 matches 12 bases. This CDR3 is 15 amino acids long. The junction had 3 bases not matched to a gene; V was cut back by 1 base and J by 8 bases. Germline CDR1 MGHRA, CDR2 YSYEKL. CDR3 region: CASSQGLAGVYEQFF. CDR3 coding DNA: TGCGCCAGCAGCCAAGGACTAGCGGGAGTCTATGAGCAGTTCTTC.

CDR3: CASSLGSGEQETQYF. The CDR3 nucleotides read TGCGCCAGCAGCTTGGGATCGGGGGAGCAGGAGACCCAGTACTTC. The chain couples TRBV5-1 to TRBJ2-5; a weak D match, TRBD2 (6 bases). CDR1 is SGHRS, CDR2 YFSETQ, per germline. The ends were cut back, 0 bases at V and 5 bases at J, with 14 bases in the middle. The CDR3 covers 15 residues.

The V gene is TRBV19, the J gene TRBJ2-7, with 10 bases that match TRBD2. The CDR3 has 16 amino acids. Trimming at V came to 5 bases and at J to 2 bases, leaving 9 bases not matched to a gene. CDR1 is LNHDA, CDR2 SQIVND, per germline (reference sequence). In nucleotides, the CDR3 is TGTGCCAGTAGTGTAAATCTAGCGGGAGCAACCTACGAGCAGTACTTC. Translating it yields CASSVNLAGATYEQYF.

The sample holds one count of this clone. The chain has TRBV12-3 or TRBV12-4 and TRBJ2-5, with D possibly matching TRBD2 (5 bases). This CDR3 comprises 13 residues. V lost 3 bases to trimming and J lost 3 bases, with 8 bases between them. CDR3 in amino acids: CASSFVGKETQYF. The CDR3 coding sequence is TGTGCCAGCAGTTTCGTCGGGAAAGAGACCCAGTACTTC.

This clone was seen a few times. The chain has TRBV2 and TRBJ2-7, with D perhaps matching TRBD1 (6 bases). Germline V gene sequence: CDR1 SNHLY, CDR2 FYNNEI. The ends were cut back, 4 bases at V and 3 bases at J, with 10 bases in the middle. The CDR3 has 13 amino acids. CDR3 sequence (DNA): TGTGCCAGCAGTGGCCTAGGGGGCTACGAGCAGTACTTC. The encoded protein is CASSGLGGYEQYF. The full variable domain, completed using reference TRBV2 and TRBJ2-7, is EPEVTQTPSHQVTQMGQEVILRCVPISNHLYFYWYRQILGQKVEFLVSFYNNEISEKSEIFDDQFSVERPDGSNFTLKIRSTKLEDSAMYFCASSGLGGYEQYFGPGTRLTVT.

The rearrangement joins TRBV10-2 to TRBJ1-2; a weak D match, TRBD1 (5 bases). V lost 8 bases, J lost 2 bases, and 9 bases lay in between. Germline CDR1 WSHSY, CDR2 SAAADI. The CDR3 covers 12 residues. CDR3 region: CASQKGNYGYTF. CDR3 nucleotides: TGCGCCAGCCAGAAGGGGAACTATGGCTACACCTTC.

The rearrangement links TRBV2 to TRBJ1-3, with D maybe TRBD1 (5 bases). Germline lookup yields CDR1 SNHLY and CDR2 FYNNEI. Trimming removed 6 bases at V and 1 base at J, with 10 bases between. The CDR3 length is 14 residues. Here the CDR3 reads CASSQGRSGNTIYF. CDR3 sequence (DNA): TGTGCCAGCAGCCAGGGCCGGTCTGGAAACACCATATATTTT. The full variable domain, completed using reference TRBV2 and TRBJ1-3, is EPEVTQTPSHQVTQMGQEVILRCVPISNHLYFYWYRQILGQKVEFLVSFYNNEISEKSEIFDDQFSVERPDGSNFTLKIRSTKLEDSAMYFCASSQGRSGNTIYFGEGSWLTVV.

The chain carries TRBV5-1 and TRBJ1-2; tentatively, D is TRBD1 (5 bases). The CDR3 contains 15 residues. V lost 2 bases and J 1 base, leaving 12 bases between the germline ends. CDR1 and CDR2 (germline): SGHRS, YFSETQ. CDR3 residues: CASSFGRGGNYGYTF. CDR3 nucleotide sequence: TGCGCCAGCAGCTTCGGGAGGGGCGGTAACTATGGCTACACCTTC. Filled out from reference TRBV5-1 and TRBJ1-2, the complete variable domain reads KAGVTQTPRYLIKTRGQQVTLSCSPISGHRSVSWYQQTPGQGLQFLFEYFSETQRNKGNFPGRFSGRQFSNSRSEMNVSTLELGDSALYLCASSFGRGGNYGYTFGSGTRLTVV.

The chain recombines TRBV28 with TRBJ2-7, with 8 positions matching TRBD2. Per germline, CDR1 MDHEN and CDR2 SYDVKM. V was clipped by 6 bases and J by 5 bases; unmatched bases: 3. The CDR3 has 12 residues. The chain's CDR3 is CASRRTSHEQYF. The CDR3 DNA reads TGTGCCAGCAGACGGACTAGCCACGAGCAGTACTTC.